What follows are 25 T cell receptor beta chains derived from one specimen sequenced in a study of neurological immune-mediated disorders. Time point in this sample: longitudinal time-point 1 (baseline). One entry per CDR3 protein, called by TCRdb with MiXCR from the 5' RACE reads. Of tens of thousands of distinct CDR3 sequences in the sample, about 10% were seen once. Sequenced: PBMCs. The receptors originated from a male donor with HTLV-1-associated myelopathy (HAM/TSP).

This clonotype was detected many times. This chain uses TRBV2 with TRBJ2-3; no definite D call. The V gene's germline CDR1 is SNHLY and CDR2 FYNNEI. This CDR3 has 14 amino acids. With 3 bases removed from V and 2 bases from J, the gap between germline ends came to 9 bases. CDR3 loop: CASSDRTITDTQYF. The CDR3 nucleotides are TGTGCCAGCAGTGATCGGACCATCACAGATACGCAGTATTTT.

The sample holds many counts of this clonotype. The rearrangement uses TRBV20-1 and TRBJ2-7, with D possibly matching TRBD2 (6 bases). Trimming stripped 6 bases from V and 6 bases from J, with 27 bases between. Looked up from germline, CDR1 is DFQATT and CDR2 is SNEGSKA (reference sequence). The CDR3 consists of 16 residues. This CDR3 reads CSAPTRGAREVSEQYF. CDR3 coding DNA: TGCAGTGCCCCAACTCGAGGGGCCAGGGAGGTATCCGAGCAGTACTTC.

This clonotype was seen more than once but under ten times. CDR3 region: CASSLEGRHNYGYTF. The CDR3 DNA reads as TGTGCCAGCAGCTTAGAGGGCAGACATAACTATGGCTACACCTTC. The chain joins TRBV7-2 to TRBJ1-2; D gene ambiguous. The CDR3 runs to 15 residues. V was shortened by 1 base and J by 1 base, with 10 bases between the two germline ends. From germline, CDR1 is SGHTA and CDR2 FQGNSA.

This clonotype came up many times. The chain combines TRBV5-1 with TRBJ2-5; 9 positions match TRBD2. The V gene end was trimmed by 1 base and the J gene end by 5 bases; junction bases not matched to a gene: 6. CDR1 and CDR2 from the germline V gene are SGHRS and YFSETQ. The CDR3 length is 15 residues. As DNA, the CDR3 is TGCGCCAGCAGCTTGCTGGCGGGGGGGCAGGAGACCCAGTACTTC. This encodes CASSLLAGGQETQYF.

This clonotype was detected many times. The gene calls are TRBV20-1 and TRBJ1-4, with 11 bases lining up with TRBD1. Per germline, CDR1 DFQATT and CDR2 SNEGSKA (reference sequence). The CDR3 has 14 amino acids. J was trimmed by 7 bases and V by 5 bases; bases with no gene match: 6. CDR3 residues: CSAGRTGGSEKLFF. The CDR3 region has the DNA TGCAGTGCTGGACGGACAGGGGGCAGTGAAAAACTGTTTTTT.

In its sample, this clonotype was seen many times. The genes are TRBV12-3 or TRBV12-4 and TRBJ1-3, with 7 positions matching TRBD1. CDR3 length: 16 amino acids. V lost 5 bases to trimming and J lost 0 bases; unmatched junction nucleotides: 7. CDR3: CASSPQGGSSGNTIYF. CDR3 sequence (DNA): TGTGCCAGCAGTCCGCAGGGGGGGAGCTCTGGAAACACCATATATTTT.

There are many counts of this clonotype. This rearrangement joins TRBV12-3 or TRBV12-4 to TRBJ2-1, with 8 bases matching TRBD2. The CDR3 has 14 amino acids. V dropped 3 bases and J dropped 6; count of bases not matched to a gene: 4. The CDR3 DNA is TGTGCCAGCAGTTTGCTAGCGGGTTCCAATGAGCAGTTCTTC. As protein: CASSLLAGSNEQFF.

At least ten counts were recorded for this clonotype. The rearrangement joins TRBV7-9 to TRBJ2-3; 11 positions agree with TRBD2. The CDR3 extends over 17 amino acids. Germline V gene sequence: CDR1 SEHNR, CDR2 FQNEAQ (reference sequence). J gave up 1 base and V 5 bases, and 8 bases lay outside the gene matches. CDR3: CASSLLAGGTGTDTQYF. CDR3 coding DNA: TGTGCCAGCAGCCTTCTAGCGGGGGGAACTGGCACAGATACGCAGTATTTT.

V usage is TRBV5-1 and J usage is TRBJ2-3; the match to TRBD2 covers 8 bases. Looked up from germline, CDR1 is SGHRS and CDR2 is YFSETQ. There are 18 residues in the CDR3. J gave up 1 base and V 4 bases, and 14 bases lay outside the gene matches. CDR3 sequence (DNA): TGCGCCAGCAGCATACCCGGAGGACTAGCTGGGGGCACAGATACGCAGTATTTT. Its translation is CASSIPGGLAGGTDTQYF.

V and J are TRBV5-4 and TRBJ1-1; D is perhaps TRBD1 (5 bases). The V end lost 4 bases, the J end lost 0 bases, and 16 bases lay between the germline ends. This CDR3 has 16 amino acids. From germline, CDR1 is SGHNT and CDR2 YYREEE (reference sequence). In DNA, the CDR3 is TGTGCCAGCAGCCGGACACCGGGCAGCATGAACACTGAAGCTTTCTTT. Its protein is CASSRTPGSMNTEAFF. The variable domain in full, completed from reference TRBV5-4 and TRBJ1-1, reads ETGVTQSPTHLIKTRGQQVTLRCSSQSGHNTVSWYQQALGQGPQFIFQYYREEENGRGNFPPRFSGLQFPNYSSELNVNALELDDSALYLCASSRTPGSMNTEAFFGQGTRLTVV.

The chain is built from TRBV20-1 and TRBJ2-3; possible D gene TRBD2, 6 bases. V dropped 5 bases and J dropped 5 bases, with 20 bases sitting between them. There are 15 residues in the CDR3. Germline V lookup: CDR1 DFQATT, CDR2 SNEGSKA (reference sequence). The CDR3 region is CSAHPRGAGVDTQYF. CDR3 bases: TGCAGTGCTCACCCTCGCGGGGCTGGCGTAGATACGCAGTATTTT.

Details on this clonotype: Because it lacks the conserved phenylalanine or tryptophan at the end, this CDR3 is likely a read error. The rearrangement joins TRBV5-1 to TRBJ2-5; D is unclear. With 2 bases removed from V and 4 bases from J, the gap between germline ends came to 12 bases. This CDR3 has 14 amino acids. Germline V lookup: CDR1 SGHRS, CDR2 YFSETQ. CDR3 region: CASSFEVFRETQYL. The CDR3 DNA reads TGCGCCAGCAGCTTTGAGGTGTTCCGAGAGACCCAGTACCTC.

This clonotype was counted ten times or more. The CDR3, as DNA: TGTGCCAGCAGCTTGGAGGCAGGTGGATCACCCCTCCACTTT. It specifies CASSLEAGGSPLHF. V and J are TRBV5-4 and TRBJ1-6; no clear D. Germline CDR1 SGHNT, CDR2 YYREEE (reference sequence). V lost 0 bases, J lost 10 bases, and 11 bases lay in between. The CDR3 is 14 residues long. Variable domain in full (rest from reference TRBV5-4 and TRBJ1-6): ETGVTQSPTHLIKTRGQQVTLRCSSQSGHNTVSWYQQALGQGPQFIFQYYREEENGRGNFPPRFSGLQFPNYSSELNVNALELDDSALYLCASSLEAGGSPLHFGNGTRLTVT.

This clonotype has ten or more counts. The chain couples TRBV4-1 to TRBJ1-3; D not certain. The CDR3 loop spans 14 amino acids. The V end lost 4 bases, the J end lost 3 bases, and 10 bases lay between the germline ends. In germline, CDR1 is MGHRA, CDR2 YSYEKL. The CDR3 spells CASSRGRDGNTIYF. The CDR3 coding sequence is TGCGCCAGCAGCCGCGGGAGGGATGGAAACACCATATATTTT.

This clonotype was seen repeatedly, ten times or more. J is TRBJ2-2 and V is TRBV10-3; possible D gene TRBD1, 6 bases. CDR3 size: 14 residues. Germline loops: CDR1 ENHRY, CDR2 SYGVKD. V shed 5 bases and J shed 5 bases, with 12 bases lying between them. The CDR3 DNA reads TGTGCCATCAGTTCACAGGGTGTAACCGGGGAGCTGTTTTTT. Its protein is CAISSQGVTGELFF.

With regard to this clonotype: Since a much larger clone is just one base distant, this may be a read error. The chain combines TRBV18 with TRBJ2-2, with no clear D. This CDR3 has 14 residues. The germline V and J ends were trimmed by 3 bases and 3 bases, with 8 bases remaining between them. From germline, CDR1 is KGHSH and CDR2 LQKENI. The CDR3 bases are TGTGCCAGCTCACCCTACAGATACACCGGGGAGCTGTTTTTT. Encoded protein: CASSPYRYTGELFF.

Many counts were recorded for this clonotype. V gene TRBV27 combines with J gene TRBJ1-5; 7 nucleotides line up with TRBD1. The ends lost 6 bases at V and 1 base at J; junction bases unmatched: 3. The CDR3 is 14 residues long. Germline assignment: CDR1 MNHEY and CDR2 SMNVEV (reference sequence). The CDR3 DNA reads TGTGCCAGCAGCTTCAGGGGGAGCAATCAGCCCCAGCATTTT. Translated, it gives CASSFRGSNQPQHF.

This clonotype was seen at least ten times. CDR3 sequence (DNA): TGTGCCAGCCGAATAGCGGGGGGGGGCAACAATGAGCAGTTCTTC. It codes for CASRIAGGGNNEQFF. The V and J genes are TRBV28 and TRBJ2-1, with 11 positions matching TRBD2. The length of the CDR3 is 15 residues. Germline V CDR1 and CDR2: MDHEN, SYDVKM. Trimming took 8 bases from V and 5 from J; bases not matched to a gene: 8.

This clonotype was recorded many times. The chain recombines TRBV20-1 with TRBJ2-3; possibly TRBD2 for D (6 bases). CDR3 length: 13 amino acids. The germline CDR1 and CDR2 sequences are DFQATT and SNEGSKA (reference sequence). V lost 7 bases, J lost 1 base, and 12 bases lay in between. DNA of the CDR3: TGCAGTGAGGAGGGAGTGGGCACAGATACGCAGTATTTT. It encodes CSEEGVGTDTQYF.

This clonotype was counted ten times or more. V usage is TRBV7-9 and J usage is TRBJ2-1; possible D gene TRBD1, 6 bases. Deletions cut 4 bases from V and 4 bases from J, with 20 bases between. The V gene's germline CDR1 is SEHNR and CDR2 FQNEAQ (reference sequence). CDR3 length equals 17 residues. The CDR3 region is CASSSFPQGPGYNEQFF. CDR3 coding DNA: TGTGCCAGCAGCTCTTTTCCCCAGGGGCCGGGGTACAATGAGCAGTTCTTC. The full variable domain, with the rest looked up from reference TRBV7-9 and TRBJ2-1, is DTGVSQNPRHKITKRGQNVTFRCDPISEHNRLYWYRQTLGQGPEFLTYFQNEAQLEKSRLLSDRFSAERPKGSFSTLEIQRTEQGDSAMYLCASSSFPQGPGYNEQFFGPGTRLTVL.

This clonotype was detected many times. V gene TRBV18 combines with J gene TRBJ2-7; the D call may be TRBD1 or TRBD2 (5 bases each). CDR3 size: 15 residues. Germline-derived CDR1 and CDR2 are KGHSH and LQKENI. The V and J ends lost 3 bases and 7 bases respectively, with 19 bases between them. The CDR3 nucleotides are TGTGCCAGCTCACCCTCTGCAGGGCCTTGGGAGGAGCAGTACTTC. Translation: CASSPSAGPWEEQYF.

This clonotype was counted ten times or more. This chain connects TRBV10-3 to TRBJ2-7; 7 bases are a match to TRBD1. Germline V CDR1 and CDR2: ENHRY, SYGVKD. The CDR3 has 14 residues. V gave up 0 bases and J gave up 5 bases; unmatched junction bases: 4. Written as DNA, the CDR3 is TGTGCCATCAGTGAGTCGACAGGGATCCACGAGCAGTACTTC. This sequence encodes CAISESTGIHEQYF.

This clonotype was detected many times. The rearrangement uses TRBV4-2 and TRBJ1-2; tentative D call: TRBD1 (6 bases). Trimming pared 4 bases from V and 1 base from J, leaving 10 bases between. Germline lookup yields CDR1 LGHNA and CDR2 YNFKEQ. CDR3 length: 14 residues. DNA for the CDR3: TGTGCCAGCAGCCGGACAGCCTATAACTATGGCTACACCTTC. Amino acids: CASSRTAYNYGYTF.

This clonotype was picked up many times. The chain is built from TRBV7-6 and TRBJ1-4; 9 nucleotides align to TRBD1. Germline V lookup: CDR1 SGHVS, CDR2 FNYEAQ. The CDR3 is made up of 21 amino acids. V shed 5 bases and J 2 bases; nucleotides not matched to a gene: 21. The CDR3 region has the DNA TGTGCCAGCAGCCGGAGCGATGGACAGGGGACGTCGGCAAGTACTAATGAAAAACTGTTTTTT. Its translation is CASSRSDGQGTSASTNEKLFF.

A remark on this clonotype: This may stem from a read error, because a much larger clone lies one nucleotide away. V usage is TRBV6-1 and J usage is TRBJ2-5, with 10 bases lining up with TRBD2. The CDR3 contains 15 residues. Per germline, CDR1 MNHNS and CDR2 SASEGT. CDR3: CANSDQRGGGETQYF. For the CDR3, the DNA is TGTGCCAACAGTGACCAGCGGGGGGGCGGTGAGACCCAGTACTTC.